The 3 T cell receptor beta chains below were found in one sample sequenced in a study of OX40 agonist ivuxolimab in advanced cancers. Using immunoSEQ multiplex PCR, the repertoire was profiled, and TCRdb retains in-frame clones only, with some absent. The sample contains around 35,000 clones, about 81% of which appear only once. The sample in question was CD4+ or CD8+ T cells sorted from blood, obtained in a trial of the OX40 agonist ivuxolimab. The receptors originated from an adult with an advanced solid tumor such as melanoma, head and neck, liver or kidney cancer.

The genes are TRBV6-5 and TRBJ1-6; 7 positions match TRBD1. This CDR3 comprises 14 residues. The V and J ends lost 5 bases and 7 bases, in that order; junction bases with no gene match: 5. Germline CDR1 and CDR2: MNHEY and SVGAGI. In DNA form, the CDR3 reads TGTGCCAGCAGTCGGACAGGTGGGAATTCACCCCTCCACTTT. Translating gives CASSRTGGNSPLHF.

The rearrangement links TRBV28 to TRBJ2-2; TRBD1 aligns across 8 bases. CDR1 and CDR2 (germline): MDHEN, SYDVKM. The CDR3 runs to 15 residues. The V and J ends lost 7 bases and 0 bases, in that order; junction bases with no gene match: 4. Written as DNA, the CDR3 is TGTGCCAGCATTCCGGGACAGGCGAACACCGGGGAGCTGTTTTTT. Residues: CASIPGQANTGELFF.

The chain couples TRBV28 to TRBJ2-7, with D hard to call. The germline V and J ends were trimmed by 7 bases and 2 bases, with 9 bases remaining between them. The CDR3 has 12 amino acids. The germline V gene has CDR1 MDHEN and CDR2 SYDVKM. CDR3 in amino acids: CASTPNTYEQYF. CDR3 sequence (DNA): TGTGCCAGCACCCCGAACACCTACGAGCAGTACTTC.